This is a list of T cell receptor beta chains from one sample in a study of cytomegalovirus exposure and HLA in healthy donors. The method was immunoSEQ multiplex PCR; TCRdb's version includes in-frame clones alone and lacks a portion of them. Its clone listing holds tens of thousands of clones. The sequenced sample was PBMCs. These receptors were taken from a woman aged 40 to 50 in good health and CMV-seronegative. CDR3s include the opening cysteine and the closing phenylalanine or tryptophan. The D gene is left open where the match is weak. Size is stated for part of the rows, as once, few or many counts, or as a class when the clone is expanded.

clone size	V gene	D gene	J gene	CDR3 protein	CDR3 DNA
.	TRBV4-2	TRBD1	TRBJ1-5	CASSQEKGGRQPQHF	TGTGCCAGCAGCCAAGAGAAAGGGGGCAGGCAGCCCCAGCATTTT
.	TRBV19	.	TRBJ2-3	CASALTGDTQYF	TGTGCCAGTGCCTTAACGGGGGATACGCAGTATTTT
.	TRBV19	TRBD1	TRBJ1-5	CASRVGTGAGQPQHF	TGTGCCAGTAGGGTAGGGACAGGGGCTGGCCAGCCCCAGCATTTT
.	TRBV19	TRBD2	TRBJ2-2	CASSIGLGNTGELFF	TGTGCCAGTAGTATTGGACTAGGCAACACCGGGGAGCTGTTTTTT
.	TRBV6-6	.	TRBJ1-6	CASLREGSSYNSPLHF	TGTGCCAGCCTACGGGAGGGGAGCTCCTATAATTCACCCCTCCACTTT
.	TRBV7-9	.	TRBJ1-2	CASSKQGNYGYTF	TGTGCCAGCAGCAAACAGGGAAACTATGGCTACACCTTC
.	TRBV6-1	TRBD1	TRBJ1-4	CASSEVTGANNLRKLFF	TGTGCCAGCAGTGAAGTTACAGGGGCAAATAACTTAAGAAAACTGTTTTTT
.	TRBV6-4	TRBD1	TRBJ1-6	CASSDSTGGNSPLHF	TGTGCCAGCAGTGACTCGACAGGGGGCAATTCACCCCTCCACTTT
.	TRBV6-5	TRBD1	TRBJ1-2	CASSYRFPGDRGSYTF	TGTGCCAGCAGTTACCGATTTCCCGGGGACAGGGGAAGCTACACCTTC
.	TRBV30	TRBD2	TRBJ2-2	CAWSERDTGELFF	TGTGCCTGGAGCGAGCGGGATACCGGGGAGCTGTTTTTT
.	TRBV6-5	.	TRBJ2-7	CASNPRGTDSYEQYF	TGTGCCAGCAACCCCCGGGGTACCGATTCCTACGAGCAGTACTTC
.	TRBV9	TRBD1	TRBJ1-1	CASSAAVGQGLTEAFF	TGTGCCAGCAGCGCTGCTGTGGGACAGGGGCTCACTGAAGCTTTCTTT
.	TRBV18	.	TRBJ1-1	CASSPPARVNTEAFF	TGTGCCAGCTCACCACCGGCCAGGGTGAACACTGAAGCTTTCTTT
.	TRBV7-7	.	TRBJ2-5	CASSPRSQETQYF	TGTGCCAGCAGCCCCAGGTCCCAAGAGACCCAGTACTTC
.	TRBV4-2	.	TRBJ1-2	CASSQDRRGVGGYTF	TGTGCCAGCAGCCAAGATCGGCGGGGGGTGGGTGGCTACACCTTC
.	TRBV6-5	.	TRBJ1-2	CATLDDNYGYTF	TGTGCCACATTAGATGATAACTATGGCTACACCTTC
.	TRBV6-1	.	TRBJ1-5	CASSRNREGDQPQHF	TGTGCCAGCAGCAGGAACAGGGAGGGGGATCAGCCCCAGCATTTT
.	TRBV14	.	TRBJ1-1	CASSQEPGLNTEAFF	TGTGCCAGCAGCCAAGAACCGGGTTTGAACACTGAAGCTTTCTTT
.	TRBV5-3	TRBD2	TRBJ2-2	CARSLSWASGISGELFF	TGTGCCAGAAGCTTGAGCTGGGCTAGCGGGATCTCTGGGGAGCTGTTTTTT
.	TRBV7-2	TRBD1	TRBJ1-1	CASSSTDREAFF	TGTGCCAGCAGCTCAACGGACAGGGAAGCTTTCTTT
.	TRBV6-5	.	TRBJ1-1	CASSKGGRTEAFF	TGTGCCAGCAGTAAGGGGGGGCGGACTGAAGCTTTCTTT
.	TRBV5-1	TRBD1	TRBJ2-1	CASSPATVSGGNEQFF	TGCGCCAGCAGCCCTGCGACTGTATCAGGGGGCAATGAGCAGTTCTTC
.	TRBV28	.	TRBJ1-1	CASSLLQENTEAFF	TGTGCCAGCAGTTTATTACAGGAAAACACTGAAGCTTTCTTT
.	TRBV25-1	.	TRBJ1-1	CASSKSTNTEAFF	TGTGCCAGCAGTAAGTCTACGAACACTGAAGCTTTCTTT
.	TRBV20-1	.	TRBJ2-5	CSASQAHQQYF	TGCAGTGCTAGCCAGGCCCACCAACAGTACTTC
.	TRBV2	TRBD1	TRBJ2-3	CASSEYSTGTDTQYF	TGTGCCAGCAGTGAATACTCGACAGGGACAGATACGCAGTATTTT
medium-sized	TRBV2	TRBD1	TRBJ1-2	CASSETTGEVSGYTF	TGTGCCAGCAGTGAAACCACAGGGGAGGTGAGCGGCTACACCTTC
.	TRBV5-1	TRBD1	TRBJ1-4	CASSWIPGQGLSTNEKLFF	TGCGCCAGCAGCTGGATCCCGGGACAGGGCTTATCAACTAATGAAAAACTGTTTTTT
.	TRBV4-1	TRBD1	TRBJ1-5	CASSQKGSPGQGVQPQHF	TGCGCCAGCAGCCAAAAGGGATCGCCGGGACAGGGGGTCCAGCCCCAGCATTTT
.	TRBV19	TRBD1	TRBJ1-5	CASSGTGVSTQHF	TGTGCCAGTAGTGGGACAGGGGTTTCAACCCAGCATTTT
.	TRBV6-1	.	TRBJ2-3	CASSENSGGGGTDTQYF	TGTGCCAGCAGTGAGAACTCCGGGGGTGGTGGCACAGATACGCAGTATTTT
.	TRBV4-3	.	TRBJ2-1	CASSQGAREQFF	TGCGCCAGCAGCCAAGGTGCCCGGGAGCAGTTCTTC
.	TRBV5-1	.	TRBJ2-7	CASSLDRTVSYEQYF	TGCGCCAGCAGCTTGGACCGGACAGTTTCCTACGAGCAGTACTTC
.	TRBV7-9	TRBD1	TRBJ2-3	CASSFSNGQGTDTQYF	TGTGCCAGCAGCTTTTCGAACGGACAGGGCACAGATACGCAGTATTTT
.	TRBV29-1	TRBD1	TRBJ1-1	CSVATGGDTEAFF	TGCAGCGTTGCGACAGGGGGGGACACTGAAGCTTTCTTT
.	TRBV28	.	TRBJ1-6	CASSFYPQGSLNSPLHF	TGTGCCAGCAGTTTCTACCCCCAGGGATCGCTGAATTCACCCCTCCACTTT
.	TRBV28	TRBD1	TRBJ2-4	CASSSNRGGGKNIQYF	TGTGCCAGCAGTTCTAACAGGGGTGGGGGCAAAAACATTCAGTACTTC
.	TRBV7-2	.	TRBJ1-1	CASSLVRVGTEAFF	TGTGCCAGCAGCTTAGTCAGGGTGGGCACTGAAGCTTTCTTT
.	TRBV5-1	TRBD1	TRBJ2-1	CASSLAGTGTYNEQFF	TGCGCCAGCAGCTTGGCCGGGACAGGGACCTACAATGAGCAGTTCTTC
.	TRBV7-2	.	TRBJ2-2	CASSPIPLTDRRGTGELFF	TGTGCCAGCAGCCCGATCCCATTAACGGACAGAAGGGGGACCGGGGAGCTGTTTTTT
.	TRBV29-1	.	TRBJ2-6	CSVEPRSGVLTF	TGCAGCGTCGAGCCGCGGTCCGGGGTCCTGACTTTC
.	TRBV19	.	TRBJ2-1	CASSTQGPQEQFF	TGTGCCAGTAGTACCCAGGGCCCACAAGAGCAGTTCTTC
.	TRBV18	TRBD1	TRBJ2-3	CASSPGQGAPGRTDTQYF	TGTGCCAGCTCACCGGGACAGGGGGCCCCAGGGCGCACAGATACGCAGTATTTT
.	TRBV6-6	.	TRBJ1-5	CASSYGGGNQPQHF	TGTGCCAGCAGTTACGGGGGGGGGAATCAGCCCCAGCATTTT
.	TRBV4-3	.	TRBJ2-5	CASSQDPSVETQYF	TGCGCCAGCAGCCAAGATCCCAGTGTCGAGACCCAGTACTTC
.	TRBV7-9	.	TRBJ2-5	CASSLDGGETQYF	TGTGCCAGCAGCTTAGACGGAGGAGAGACCCAGTACTTC
.	TRBV18	.	TRBJ1-5	CASSPSGNSNQPQHF	TGTGCCAGCTCACCGTCGGGTAATAGCAATCAGCCCCAGCATTTT
.	TRBV9	TRBD1	TRBJ2-1	CASSTQDRLNEQFF	TGTGCCAGCAGCACACAGGACAGGCTCAATGAGCAGTTCTTC
.	TRBV19	TRBD2	TRBJ2-1	CASSPPGGRHNEQFF	TGTGCCAGTAGCCCTCCGGGGGGGCGCCACAATGAGCAGTTCTTC
.	TRBV5-1	.	TRBJ1-2	CASSSEPGANYGYTF	TGCGCCAGCAGCTCTGAACCCGGGGCTAACTATGGCTACACCTTC